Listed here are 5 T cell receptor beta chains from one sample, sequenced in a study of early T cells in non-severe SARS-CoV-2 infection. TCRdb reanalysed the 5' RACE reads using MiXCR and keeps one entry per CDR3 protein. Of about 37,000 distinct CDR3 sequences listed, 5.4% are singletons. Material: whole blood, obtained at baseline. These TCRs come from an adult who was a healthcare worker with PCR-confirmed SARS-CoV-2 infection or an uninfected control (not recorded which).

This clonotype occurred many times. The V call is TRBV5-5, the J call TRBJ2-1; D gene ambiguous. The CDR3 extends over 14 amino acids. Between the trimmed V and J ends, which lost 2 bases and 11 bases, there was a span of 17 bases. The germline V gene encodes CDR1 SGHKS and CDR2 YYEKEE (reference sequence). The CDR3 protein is CASSLSPDKEKQFF. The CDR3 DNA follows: TGTGCCAGCAGCTTATCCCCCGACAAAGAGAAGCAGTTCTTC.

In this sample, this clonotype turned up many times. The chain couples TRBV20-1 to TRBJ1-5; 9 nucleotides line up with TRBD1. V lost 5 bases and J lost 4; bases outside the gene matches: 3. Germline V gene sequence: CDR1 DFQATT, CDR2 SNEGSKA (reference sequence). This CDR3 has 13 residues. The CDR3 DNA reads TGCAGTGCTGAACAGGGGGCTAATCAGCCCCAGCATTTT. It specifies CSAEQGANQPQHF.

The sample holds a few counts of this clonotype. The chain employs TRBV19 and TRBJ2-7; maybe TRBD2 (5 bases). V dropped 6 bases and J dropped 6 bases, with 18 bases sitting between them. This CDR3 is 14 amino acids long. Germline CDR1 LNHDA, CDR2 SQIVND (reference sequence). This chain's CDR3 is CASSVASSGPEQYF. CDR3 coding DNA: TGTGCCAGTAGCGTGGCATCGAGCGGACCCGAGCAGTACTTC.

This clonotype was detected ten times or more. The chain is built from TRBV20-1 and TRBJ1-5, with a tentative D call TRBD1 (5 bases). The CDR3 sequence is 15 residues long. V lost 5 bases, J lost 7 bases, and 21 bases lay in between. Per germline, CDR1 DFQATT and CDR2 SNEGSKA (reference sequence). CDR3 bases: TGCAGTGCTTTCCCCGGGGGGGAGAGGGGCCAGCCCCAGCATTTT. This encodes CSAFPGGERGQPQHF.

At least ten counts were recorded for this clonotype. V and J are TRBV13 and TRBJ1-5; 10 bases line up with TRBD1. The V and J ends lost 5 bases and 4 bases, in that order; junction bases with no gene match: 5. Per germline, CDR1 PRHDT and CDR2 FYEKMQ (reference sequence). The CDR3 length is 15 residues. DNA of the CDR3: TGTGCCAGCAGCCAGGGACAGGGGACAAATCAGCCCCAGCATTTT. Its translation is CASSQGQGTNQPQHF.